This T cell receptor beta chain is from a study of shared clonotypes between healthy human individuals. Overall study context: The donor pool was made up of two women and a few men aged 18 to 49. The study's findings and limits: Limited genetic and exposure-history diversity came from having few donors. It was expected that sequencing depth would affect clonotype sharing among donors.

CDR1 is SEHNR, CDR2 FQNEAQ, per germline (reference sequence). This CDR3 comprises 17 residues. The V end lost 4 bases, the J end lost 1 base, and 18 bases lay between the germline ends. On this clone itself: Its antigen is undetermined.

Sequencing used immunoSEQ multiplex PCR; TCRdb keeps in-frame clones, though not all of them. This sample has about half a million clones; 70% to 80% occur once, and the top ten carry under 15%. V is TRBV7-9 and J is TRBJ2-3; tentatively, D is TRBD2 (6 bases). The material sequenced was PBMCs. The receptor comes from a woman between 35 and 50 years old in good health. Some clones in this sample may be carry-over from other donors' samples. The CDR3 coding sequence is TGTGCCAGCAGCTCCTTGGGAGGCGGGATCGGCACAGATACGCAGTATTTT. This codes for CASSSLGGGIGTDTQYF.